This T cell receptor beta chain was retrieved from a study of early stage breast cancer tumors. Here immunoSEQ multiplex PCR was the method, and the copy in TCRdb shows in-frame clones only, minus some. The sample has some 28,000 clones, roughly 50% seen once. General study findings and limits: Most shared enriched TCRB sequences were commonly generated ones. Compared with adjacent normal breast, tumors showed about 2.5-fold denser, more clonal T cells.

Details on this clone: What it recognizes is unknown.

The sequenced material came from breast tumor tissue. The receptor was isolated from a person in their fifties or sixties with breast cancer.

The CDR3 DNA reads TGTGCCAGCAGCACCCGGACAGGGGAAAAAATCGGGGAGCTGTTTTTT. It specifies CASSTRTGEKIGELFF. This chain connects TRBV7-2 to TRBJ2-2; 9 positions agree with TRBD1. J lost 7 bases, V lost 5 bases, and 11 bases had no gene match. This CDR3 has 16 amino acids. Germline V gene sequence: CDR1 SGHTA, CDR2 FQGNSA.